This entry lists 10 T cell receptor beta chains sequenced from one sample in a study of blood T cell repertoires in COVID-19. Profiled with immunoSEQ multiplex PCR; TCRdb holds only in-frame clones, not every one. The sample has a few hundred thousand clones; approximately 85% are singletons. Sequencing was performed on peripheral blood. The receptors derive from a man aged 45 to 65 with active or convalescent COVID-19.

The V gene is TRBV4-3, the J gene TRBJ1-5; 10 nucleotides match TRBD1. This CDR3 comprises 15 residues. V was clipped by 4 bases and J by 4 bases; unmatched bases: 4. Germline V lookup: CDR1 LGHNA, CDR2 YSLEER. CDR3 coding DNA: TGCGCCAGCAGCCCCGGGACAGGGGATAATCAGCCCCAGCATTTT. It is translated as CASSPGTGDNQPQHF.

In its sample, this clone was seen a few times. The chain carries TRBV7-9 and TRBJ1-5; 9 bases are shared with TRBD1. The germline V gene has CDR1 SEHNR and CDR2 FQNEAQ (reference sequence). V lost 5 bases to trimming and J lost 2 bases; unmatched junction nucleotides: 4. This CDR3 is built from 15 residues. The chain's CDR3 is CASSPGQGGNQPQHF. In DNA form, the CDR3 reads TGTGCCAGCAGCCCGGGACAGGGTGGCAATCAGCCCCAGCATTTT.

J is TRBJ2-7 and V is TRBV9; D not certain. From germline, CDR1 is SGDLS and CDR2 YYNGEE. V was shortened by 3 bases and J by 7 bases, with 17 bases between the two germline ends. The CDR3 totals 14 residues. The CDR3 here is CASSAHSELGEQYF. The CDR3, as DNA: TGTGCCAGCAGCGCCCACTCGGAGCTTGGTGAGCAGTACTTC.

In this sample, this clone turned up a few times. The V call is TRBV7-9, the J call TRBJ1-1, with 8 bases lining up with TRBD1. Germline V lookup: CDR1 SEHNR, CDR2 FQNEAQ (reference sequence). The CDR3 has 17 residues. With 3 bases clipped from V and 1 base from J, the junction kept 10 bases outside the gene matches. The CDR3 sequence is CASSFNPRGPKNTEAFF. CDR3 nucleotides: TGTGCCAGCAGCTTTAACCCCAGGGGGCCCAAGAACACTGAAGCTTTCTTT.

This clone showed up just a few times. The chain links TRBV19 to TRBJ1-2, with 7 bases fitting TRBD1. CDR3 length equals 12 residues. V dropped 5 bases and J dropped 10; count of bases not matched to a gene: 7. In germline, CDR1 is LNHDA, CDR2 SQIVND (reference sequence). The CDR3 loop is CASSQGTVVYTF. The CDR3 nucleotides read TGTGCCAGTAGTCAGGGGACAGTCGTCTACACCTTC. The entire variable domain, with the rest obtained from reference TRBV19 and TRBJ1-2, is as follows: DGGITQSPKYLFRKEGQNVTLSCEQNLNHDAMYWYRQDPGQGLRLIYYSQIVNDFQKGDIAEGYSVSREKKESFPLTVTSAQKNPTAFYLCASSQGTVVYTFGSGTRLTVV.

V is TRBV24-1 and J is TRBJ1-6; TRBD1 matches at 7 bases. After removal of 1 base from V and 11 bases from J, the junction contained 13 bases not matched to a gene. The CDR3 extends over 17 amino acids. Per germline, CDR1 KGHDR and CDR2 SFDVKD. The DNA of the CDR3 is TGTGCCACCAGTGATTTCAAACAGGGGCCCCTTAGAGCACCCCTCCACTTT. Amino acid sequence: CATSDFKQGPLRAPLHF.

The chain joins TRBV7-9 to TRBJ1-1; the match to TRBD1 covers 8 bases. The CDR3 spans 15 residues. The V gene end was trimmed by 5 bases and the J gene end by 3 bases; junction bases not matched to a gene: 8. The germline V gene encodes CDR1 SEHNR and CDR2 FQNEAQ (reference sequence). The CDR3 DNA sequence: TGTGCCAGCAGCCCTCACAGGGGGGTGGACACTGAAGCTTTCTTT. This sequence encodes CASSPHRGVDTEAFF. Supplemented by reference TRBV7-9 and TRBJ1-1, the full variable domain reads DTGVSQNPRHKITKRGQNVTFRCDPISEHNRLYWYRQTLGQGPEFLTYFQNEAQLEKSRLLSDRFSAERPKGSFSTLEIQRTEQGDSAMYLCASSPHRGVDTEAFFGQGTRLTVV.

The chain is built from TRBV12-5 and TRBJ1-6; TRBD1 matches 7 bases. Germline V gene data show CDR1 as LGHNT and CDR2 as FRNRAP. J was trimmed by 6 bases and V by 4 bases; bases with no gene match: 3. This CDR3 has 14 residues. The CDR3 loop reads CASGSGQPNSPLHF. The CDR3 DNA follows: TGTGCTAGTGGTTCGGGACAGCCTAATTCACCCCTCCACTTT.

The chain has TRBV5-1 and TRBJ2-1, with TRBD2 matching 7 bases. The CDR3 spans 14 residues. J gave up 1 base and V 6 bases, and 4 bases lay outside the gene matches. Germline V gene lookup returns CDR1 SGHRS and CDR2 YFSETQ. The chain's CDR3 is CASTVGGSYNEQFF. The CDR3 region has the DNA TGCGCCAGCACCGTCGGGGGGTCCTACAATGAGCAGTTCTTC. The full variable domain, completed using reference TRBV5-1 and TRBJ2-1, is KAGVTQTPRYLIKTRGQQVTLSCSPISGHRSVSWYQQTPGQGLQFLFEYFSETQRNKGNFPGRFSGRQFSNSRSEMNVSTLELGDSALYLCASTVGGSYNEQFFGPGTRLTVL.

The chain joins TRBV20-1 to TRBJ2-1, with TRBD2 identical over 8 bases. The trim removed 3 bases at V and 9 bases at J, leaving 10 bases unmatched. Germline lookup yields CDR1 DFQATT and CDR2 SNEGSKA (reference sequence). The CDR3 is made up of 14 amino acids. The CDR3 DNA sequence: TGCAGTGCTAGTCACGGGAGGGCCTCGGGTGAGCAGTTCTTC. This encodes CSASHGRASGEQFF.